A single sample gave rise to the 27 T cell receptor beta chains below, sequenced in a study of blood T cell repertoires in COVID-19 (dated by TCRdb to 2020 to 2022). Library preparation employed the immunoSEQ multiplex PCR assay. In its TCRdb copy, this immuneACCESS table keeps in-frame sequences only and misses some clones. Where compared with another copy, unresolved V genes explain less than half of these, and the others have no known cause. The sample table shows some 80,000 clones, and 70% to 90% are seen once. The biggest ten clones account for roughly 8% of the sample. The specimen was peripheral blood. The receptors derive from a man older than 75 with active or convalescent COVID-19.

CDR3 coding DNA: TGCGCCAGCAGCTTGGGCGGGACCGCAGATACGCAGTATTTT. This codes for CASSLGGTADTQYF. The genes are TRBV5-1 and TRBJ2-3; perhaps TRBD2 as D (6 bases). CDR3 length: 14 amino acids. V lost 0 bases to trimming and J lost 4 bases, with 9 bases between them. Germline V gene sequence: CDR1 SGHRS, CDR2 YFSETQ.

This clone was seen only a few times. This chain connects TRBV2 to TRBJ1-2; D remains unclear. The CDR3 totals 12 residues. CDR1 and CDR2 from the germline V gene are SNHLY and FYNNEI. V lost 6 bases, J lost 9 bases, and 14 bases lay in between. As DNA, the CDR3 is TGTGCCAGCAGCCTCACGGGTAATAGCTACACCTTC. This encodes CASSLTGNSYTF.

The V and J genes are TRBV1 and TRBJ1-2; TRBD1 is the table's D call, not checked against the DNA. TRBV1 is a pseudogene segment. The CDR3 consists of 14 residues. The CDR3: CTSSQLTGEDGYTF. The DNA for the CDR3 is TGCACCAGCAGCCAGCTAACAGGGGAGGATGGCTACACCTTC.

The chain combines TRBV19 with TRBJ2-6; D unclear. CDR1 and CDR2 from the germline V gene are LNHDA and SQIVND (reference sequence). The CDR3 extends over 16 amino acids. With 5 bases removed from V and 0 bases from J, the gap between germline ends came to 11 bases. The CDR3, as DNA: TGTGCCAGTAGTGCCCTGGAGAACTCTGGGGCCAACGTCCTGACTTTC. Translated, it gives CASSALENSGANVLTF. Variable domain in full (rest from reference TRBV19 and TRBJ2-6): DGGITQSPKYLFRKEGQNVTLSCEQNLNHDAMYWYRQDPGQGLRLIYYSQIVNDFQKGDIAEGYSVSREKKESFPLTVTSAQKNPTAFYLCASSALENSGANVLTFGAGSRLTVL.

This chain links TRBV18 with TRBJ1-3; 8 bases line up with TRBD1. The trim removed 7 bases at V and 3 bases at J, leaving 11 bases unmatched. Germline CDR1 reads KGHSH; CDR2 reads LQKENI. The length of the CDR3 is 16 residues. The CDR3 bases are TGTGCCAGCTACCGCGCAGACAGGGGAGTTGGAAACACCATATATTTT. Translating it yields CASYRADRGVGNTIYF.

In its sample, this clone was seen once. The CDR3 sequence is CAWKGMRGTSNRDTQYF. For the CDR3, the DNA is TGTGCCTGGAAGGGCATGAGAGGGACTTCGAACAGAGATACGCAGTATTTT. The chain links TRBV30 to TRBJ2-3; TRBD2 is a possible D gene (6 bases). The V end was cut by 4 bases, the J end by 5 bases, with 25 bases between. Germline CDR1 and CDR2: GTSNPN and SVGIG (reference sequence). There are 17 residues in the CDR3.

The chain uses TRBV30 and TRBJ2-5, with TRBD2 matching over 13 bases. The V segment lost 4 bases and the J segment 5 bases; nucleotides outside the gene matches: 7. This CDR3 spans 15 amino acids. From germline, CDR1 is GTSNPN and CDR2 SVGIG (reference sequence). This CDR3 is CAWTTSGRARETQYF. DNA of the CDR3: TGTGCCTGGACTACTAGCGGGAGGGCTAGGGAGACCCAGTACTTC.

A note on this clone: Within the sample, other DNA sequences also encode this same CDR3. The rearrangement links TRBV7-8 to TRBJ2-1; a possible D gene is TRBD2 (6 bases). This CDR3 is built from 15 residues. The germline CDR1 and CDR2 sequences are SGHVS and FQNEAQ. V was cut by 1 base and J by 2 bases, with 9 bases left in between. CDR3 region: CASSLVGGTYNEQFF. The CDR3 DNA reads TGTGCCAGCAGCTTAGTCGGGGGAACCTACAATGAGCAGTTCTTC.

This sequence joins TRBV24-1 and TRBJ2-5, with D tentatively TRBD1 (6 bases). Per germline, CDR1 KGHDR and CDR2 SFDVKD. Trimming shortened V by 3 bases and J by 5 bases, and 12 bases separated the two germline ends. The CDR3 has 14 residues. CDR3 sequence reads: CATSDPRGGETQYF. CDR3 DNA sequence: TGTGCCACCAGTGATCCCAGGGGCGGGGAGACCCAGTACTTC.

CDR3 bases: TGTGCCAGCAGTGGACTAGCGGGGGGATTTGAGCAGTTCTTC. It codes for CASSGLAGGFEQFF. The chain links TRBV2 to TRBJ2-1, with 13 bases that match TRBD2. Germline CDR1 and CDR2: SNHLY and FYNNEI. The J segment lost 9 bases and the V segment lost 4 bases, leaving 3 bases of the junction unmatched. The CDR3 loop spans 14 amino acids.

This chain links TRBV28 with TRBJ1-5; TRBD1 matches 10 bases. Per germline, CDR1 MDHEN and CDR2 SYDVKM. The CDR3 contains 16 residues. The V gene end was trimmed by 5 bases and the J gene end by 9 bases; junction bases not matched to a gene: 13. The CDR3 DNA follows: TGTGCCAGCAGTCCGGGACAGGGGAGGATTTCTGGGCCCCAGCATTTT. Amino acids: CASSPGQGRISGPQHF.

The rearrangement links TRBV7-8 to TRBJ1-5; TRBD1 matches 8 bases. The V and J ends lost 3 bases and 6 bases, in that order; junction bases with no gene match: 7. Germline V gives CDR1 SGHVS, CDR2 FQNEAQ. The CDR3 is 15 amino acids. DNA of the CDR3: TGTGCCAGCAGCTTCAGTCAGACAGGGGTTCAGCCCCAGCATTTT. It specifies CASSFSQTGVQPQHF. The variable domain in full, with the rest retrieved from reference TRBV7-8 and TRBJ1-5, is GAGVSQSPRYKVAKRGQDVALRCDPISGHVSLFWYQQALGQGPEFLTYFQNEAQLDKSGLPSDRFFAERPEGSVSTLKIQRTQQEDSAVYLCASSFSQTGVQPQHFGDGTRLSIL.

The V call is TRBV9, the J call TRBJ1-6; TRBD1 is a possible D gene (6 bases). This CDR3 has 15 amino acids. Between the trimmed V and J ends, which lost 4 bases and 3 bases, there was a span of 11 bases. Germline loops: CDR1 SGDLS, CDR2 YYNGEE. The CDR3 reads CASSLSGHYNSPLHF. As DNA, the CDR3 is TGTGCCAGCAGCTTATCGGGACACTATAATTCACCCCTCCACTTT.

CDR3 protein: CASSQRQGAFGYTF. The CDR3 coding sequence is TGTGCCAGCAGCCAGAGGCAGGGGGCGTTCGGCTACACCTTC. This chain uses TRBV3-1 (or the pseudogene TRBV3-2) with TRBJ1-2; TRBD1 aligns across 8 bases. This CDR3 is built from 14 residues. The V and J ends lost 3 bases and 8 bases, in that order; junction bases with no gene match: 8. Germline loops: CDR1 LGHDT, CDR2 YNNKEL (reference sequence).

This clone has just a few counts. The rearrangement links TRBV6-4 to TRBJ1-6; D unresolved. The germline CDR1 and CDR2 sequences are MRHNA and SNTAGT. The CDR3 totals 14 residues. Trimming pared 6 bases from V and 5 bases from J, leaving 11 bases between. Written as DNA, the CDR3 is TGTGCCAGCAGGAGGGAGGCCAATAATTCACCCCTCCACTTT. Its translation: CASRREANNSPLHF.

The rearrangement uses TRBV28 and TRBJ1-1, with D unresolved. The germline gives CDR1 MDHEN, CDR2 SYDVKM. V lost 4 bases and J 11 bases, leaving 14 bases between the germline ends. The CDR3 is 12 amino acids. The CDR3 nucleotides read TGTGCCAGCAGTTCTCCAAACATCAGGGCTTTCTTT. The encoded protein is CASSSPNIRAFF.

The chain is built from TRBV5-1 and TRBJ2-3; the match to TRBD2 covers 9 bases. V lost 0 bases and J lost 0; bases outside the gene matches: 14. There are 20 residues in the CDR3. The V gene's germline CDR1 is SGHRS and CDR2 YFSETQ. In nucleotides, the CDR3 is TGCGCCAGCAGCTTGGAAGGGAGCGGAGCGGGAGGCATCAGCACAGATACGCAGTATTTT. It codes for CASSLEGSGAGGISTDTQYF.

The rearrangement uses TRBV29-1 and TRBJ1-1; D is ambiguous. Germline loops: CDR1 SQVTM, CDR2 ANQGSEA. V was trimmed by 3 bases and J by 0 bases, leaving 8 bases between them. This CDR3 region has 13 residues. CDR3 DNA: TGCAGCGTTGATAGCGGCCTGAACACTGAAGCTTTCTTT. Amino acids: CSVDSGLNTEAFF. Filled out from reference TRBV29-1 and TRBJ1-1, the complete variable domain reads SAVISQKPSRDICQRGTSLTIQCQVDSQVTMMFWYRQQPGQSLTLIATANQGSEATYESGFVIDKFPISRPNLTFSTLTVSNMSPEDSSIYLCSVDSGLNTEAFFGQGTRLTVV.

V usage is TRBV5-1 and J usage is TRBJ1-2; 8 bases fit TRBD1. The CDR3 contains 14 residues. Trimming took 3 bases from V and 8 from J; bases not matched to a gene: 9. CDR1 and CDR2 from the germline V gene are SGHRS and YFSETQ. The CDR3 spells CASSSTQGALGYTF. The CDR3 DNA reads TGCGCCAGCAGCTCAACTCAGGGGGCGCTCGGCTACACCTTC.

The V call is TRBV7-9, the J call TRBJ2-2; 9 bases align to TRBD1. The germline V gene has CDR1 SEHNR and CDR2 FQNEAQ (reference sequence). CDR3 length: 18 residues. V was pared by 6 bases and J by 2 bases, with 13 bases of the junction left unmatched. The CDR3 here is CASSWDRVVSPNTGELFF. CDR3 coding DNA: TGTGCCAGCAGTTGGGACAGGGTGGTGTCCCCTAACACCGGGGAGCTGTTTTTT.

The chain has TRBV11-2 and TRBJ1-1, with D unresolved. This CDR3 is 16 amino acids long. The germline V and J ends were trimmed by 2 bases and 0 bases, with 13 bases remaining between them. Germline V gives CDR1 SGHAT, CDR2 FQNNGV. For the CDR3, the DNA is TGTGCCAGCAGCTTAAAAAGCTCCTTTATGAACACTGAAGCTTTCTTT. Its translation: CASSLKSSFMNTEAFF. Together with reference TRBV11-2 and TRBJ1-1, the CDR3 gives the full variable domain: EAGVAQSPRYKIIEKRQSVAFWCNPISGHATLYWYQQILGQGPKLLIQFQNNGVVDDSQLPKDRFSAERLKGVDSTLKIQPAKLEDSAVYLCASSLKSSFMNTEAFFGQGTRLTVV.

V and J are TRBV19 and TRBJ2-7; 7 positions agree with TRBD1. V shed 7 bases and J 5 bases; nucleotides not matched to a gene: 17. The CDR3 has 16 amino acids. CDR1 is LNHDA, CDR2 SQIVND, per germline (reference sequence). CDR3 loop: CASITGADRMGNEQYV. The CDR3 DNA sequence: TGTGCCAGTATTACCGGGGCGGACAGGATGGGGAACGAGCAGTACGTC.

The chain employs TRBV10-3 and TRBJ1-2; D is possibly TRBD1 (5 bases). V lost 11 bases and J lost 0, with 16 bases in between. CDR3 length: 14 amino acids. The germline gives CDR1 ENHRY, CDR2 SYGVKD. CDR3 DNA: TGTGCCTCGAGAAAAGGGGAAACTAACTATGGCTACACCTTC. Its translation: CASRKGETNYGYTF.

This chain connects TRBV28 to TRBJ2-3; perhaps TRBD2 as D (6 bases). V shed 5 bases and J shed 0 bases, with 6 bases lying between them. CDR3 length equals 13 residues. The V gene's germline CDR1 is MDHEN and CDR2 SYDVKM. DNA for the CDR3: TGTGCCAGCAGTGGAGGGAGCACAGATACGCAGTATTTT. Protein sequence: CASSGGSTDTQYF. The whole variable domain, remainder taken from reference TRBV28 and TRBJ2-3, is DVKVTQSSRYLVKRTGEKVFLECVQDMDHENMFWYRQDPGLGLRLIYFSYDVKMKEKGDIPEGYSVSREKKERFSLILESASTNQTSMYLCASSGGSTDTQYFGPGTRLTVL.

The V and J genes are TRBV6-6 and TRBJ1-2; D unclear. Germline-derived CDR1 and CDR2 are MNHNY and SVGAGI (reference sequence). The length of the CDR3 is 13 residues. The V and J ends lost 8 bases and 4 bases respectively, with 14 bases between them. The CDR3 region is CASYSELSYGYTF. The CDR3 bases are TGTGCCAGCTACTCCGAGCTATCCTATGGCTACACCTTC.

J is TRBJ1-3 and V is TRBV3-1 (or the pseudogene TRBV3-2); D is undetermined. The CDR3 contains 17 residues. The germline CDR1 and CDR2 sequences are LGHDT and YNNKEL (reference sequence). V lost 1 base and J 1 base, leaving 14 bases between the germline ends. CDR3 amino acids: CASSQVLGRTSGNTIYF. As DNA, the CDR3 is TGTGCCAGCAGCCAAGTTTTGGGGAGAACTTCTGGAAACACCATATATTTT.

The gene calls are TRBV15 and TRBJ2-5; 11 bases line up with TRBD2. This CDR3 region has 17 residues. The V and J ends lost 0 bases and 4 bases, in that order; junction bases with no gene match: 7. Germline V gives CDR1 LNHNV, CDR2 YYDKDF (reference sequence). The CDR3 is CATSREPGLAGRETQYF. Here the CDR3 DNA reads TGTGCCACCAGCAGAGAACCAGGACTAGCGGGCAGAGAGACCCAGTACTTC.